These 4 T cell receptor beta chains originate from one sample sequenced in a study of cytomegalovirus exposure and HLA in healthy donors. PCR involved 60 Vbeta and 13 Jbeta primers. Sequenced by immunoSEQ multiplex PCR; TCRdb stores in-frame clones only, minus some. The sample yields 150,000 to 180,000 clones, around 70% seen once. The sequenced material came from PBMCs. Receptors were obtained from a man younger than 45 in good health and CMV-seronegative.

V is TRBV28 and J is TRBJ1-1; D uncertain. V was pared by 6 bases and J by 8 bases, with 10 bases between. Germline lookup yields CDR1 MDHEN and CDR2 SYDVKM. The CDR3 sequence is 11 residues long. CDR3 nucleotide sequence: TGTGCCAGCAGCACCGGGATCGAAGCTTTCTTT. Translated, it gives CASSTGIEAFF.

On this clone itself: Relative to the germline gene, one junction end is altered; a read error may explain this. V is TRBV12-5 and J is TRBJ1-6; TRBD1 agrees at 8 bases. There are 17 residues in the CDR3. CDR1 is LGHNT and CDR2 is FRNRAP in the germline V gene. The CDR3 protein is CASGLDPPGQGNSPLNF. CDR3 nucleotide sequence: TGTGCTAGTGGTTTGGACCCACCCGGACAGGGAAATTCACCCCTCAACTTT.

The CDR3 DNA follows: TGTGCCTGGAGTTCGCTTTCCGGGTTTGGTAAATTTGAAGCTTTCTTT. As protein: CAWSSLSGFGKFEAFF. V is TRBV30 and J is TRBJ1-1; D is uncertain. In germline, CDR1 is GTSNPN, CDR2 SVGIG (reference sequence). This CDR3 is built from 16 residues. V was shortened by 2 bases and J by 7 bases, with 23 bases between the two germline ends.

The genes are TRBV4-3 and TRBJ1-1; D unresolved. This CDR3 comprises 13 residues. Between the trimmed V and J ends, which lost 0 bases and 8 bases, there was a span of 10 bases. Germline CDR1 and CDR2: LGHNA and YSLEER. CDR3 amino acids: CASSQDPRFEAFF. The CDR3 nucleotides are TGCGCCAGCAGCCAAGATCCCAGGTTCGAAGCTTTCTTT.